The present TCR beta chain was sequenced within a study of cytomegalovirus exposure and HLA in healthy donors. The junction had 3 bases not matched to a gene; V was cut back by 0 bases and J by 5 bases. The CDR3 runs to 15 residues. Germline V lookup: CDR1 SGHNT, CDR2 YYREEE (reference sequence). The PCR used 60 Vbeta and 13 Jbeta primers. Profiled with immunoSEQ multiplex PCR; TCRdb holds only in-frame clones, not every one. This sample has over 150,000 clones, with around two thirds found just once. This chain uses TRBV5-4 with TRBJ2-1, with 9 nucleotides matching TRBD1. Sequenced material: PBMCs. The clonotype originates from a man aged 45-65 years in good health and CMV-seronegative. The CDR3 sequence: CASSLVTGGNNEQFF. The CDR3 DNA follows: TGTGCCAGCAGCTTGGTGACAGGGGGTAACAATGAGCAGTTCTTC.